The 29 T cell receptor beta chains below come from one sample, sequenced in a study of blood T cell repertoires in COVID-19. Profiling relied on immunoSEQ multiplex PCR, and the TCRdb table lists in-frame clones only, not all of them. Altogether 68,000 or so clones are present, over 75% being singletons, with the ten largest covering 2.5% to 3%. Material for sequencing was peripheral blood. All receptors derive from a man aged 45-60 years with acute or convalescent COVID-19.

The chain links TRBV2 to TRBJ1-2, with D possibly being TRBD1 (6 bases). Germline V gene sequence: CDR1 SNHLY, CDR2 FYNNEI. V was pared by 8 bases and J by 5 bases, with 18 bases between. This CDR3 is 14 amino acids long. CDR3 residues: CASDPVGGGYGYTF. The CDR3 DNA reads as TGTGCCAGCGACCCGGTTGGGGGCGGATATGGCTACACCTTC. The full variable domain, its missing parts supplied by reference TRBV2 and TRBJ1-2, is EPEVTQTPSHQVTQMGQEVILRCVPISNHLYFYWYRQILGQKVEFLVSFYNNEISEKSEIFDDQFSVERPDGSNFTLKIRSTKLEDSAMYFCASDPVGGGYGYTFGSGTRLTVV.

The V gene is TRBV6-5, the J gene TRBJ2-1, with 10 bases matching TRBD2. Losses at the gene ends were 6 bases for V and 0 bases for J; bases not matched to a gene: 2. This CDR3 region has 15 residues. Germline V gene sequence: CDR1 MNHEY, CDR2 SVGAGI. The chain's CDR3 is CASRASGSSYNEQFF. DNA for the CDR3: TGTGCCAGCAGGGCTAGCGGGAGCTCCTACAATGAGCAGTTCTTC.

The CDR3 is CASSPRAGGPGNEQFF. The CDR3 DNA follows: TGTGCCAGCAGTCCCCGAGCGGGAGGGCCGGGGAATGAGCAGTTCTTC. The chain carries TRBV6-2 or TRBV6-3 and TRBJ2-1; 10 positions match TRBD2. This CDR3 has 16 residues. Germline V gene lookup returns CDR1 MNHEY and CDR2 SVGEGT. Unmatched junction bases numbered 11, after V lost 5 bases and J lost 7 bases.

The chain links TRBV7-9 to TRBJ2-5; 13 nucleotides match TRBD2. Germline loops: CDR1 SEHNR, CDR2 FQNEAQ (reference sequence). The V segment lost 4 bases and the J segment 5 bases; nucleotides outside the gene matches: 7. The CDR3 has 16 amino acids. CDR3 sequence (DNA): TGTGCCAGCAGCTACGGACTAGCGGGAGTTGGGGAGACCCAGTACTTC. Translated, it gives CASSYGLAGVGETQYF.

V and J are TRBV27 and TRBJ1-5, with D tentatively TRBD1 (6 bases). Germline V gene lookup returns CDR1 MNHEY and CDR2 SMNVEV (reference sequence). The CDR3 runs 16 residues. V was clipped by 5 bases and J by 3 bases, with 17 bases between them. The CDR3, as DNA: TGTGCCAGCAGTCCCACCTGGACAGTAGTCAATCAGCCCCAGCATTTT. Amino acids: CASSPTWTVVNQPQHF.

The rearrangement uses TRBV5-5 and TRBJ2-1, with 10 bases that match TRBD2. V trimming: 0 bases; J trimming: 2 bases; junction bases outside the gene matches: 5. Germline CDR1 is SGHKS and CDR2 is YYEKEE (reference sequence). This CDR3 comprises 17 residues. CDR3 coding DNA: TGTGCCAGCAGCTTGGGGGGACTAGCGAGGACCTACAATGAGCAGTTCTTC. Amino acid sequence: CASSLGGLARTYNEQFF.

This clone was recorded a few times. The chain links TRBV5-1 to TRBJ1-2, with D maybe TRBD1 (6 bases). Trimming stripped 4 bases from V and 1 base from J, with 17 bases between. The V gene's germline CDR1 is SGHRS and CDR2 YFSETQ. The CDR3 totals 16 residues. As DNA, the CDR3 is TGCGCCAGCAGCGCGGACAGAACCAACTATAACTATGGCTACACCTTC. It translates to CASSADRTNYNYGYTF. The variable domain in full, completed from reference TRBV5-1 and TRBJ1-2, reads KAGVTQTPRYLIKTRGQQVTLSCSPISGHRSVSWYQQTPGQGLQFLFEYFSETQRNKGNFPGRFSGRQFSNSRSEMNVSTLELGDSALYLCASSADRTNYNYGYTFGSGTRLTVV.

This clone was found once. The rearrangement links TRBV7-2 to TRBJ2-5; 9 nucleotides align to TRBD2. Germline-derived CDR1 and CDR2 are SGHTA and FQGNSA. Losses at the gene ends were 3 bases for V and 0 bases for J; bases not matched to a gene: 8. This CDR3 is built from 17 residues. The CDR3 here is CASSFAAGGLYQETQYF. The CDR3 nucleotides read TGTGCCAGCAGCTTTGCAGCGGGAGGCCTGTACCAAGAGACCCAGTACTTC.

This chain joins TRBV19 and TRBJ2-2; no reliable D call. The CDR3 contains 13 residues. Trimming took 3 bases from V and 7 from J, leaving 9 bases between them. CDR1 is LNHDA and CDR2 is SQIVND in the germline V gene (reference sequence). Written as DNA, the CDR3 is TGTGCCAGTAGTATCCCGGTTTTCGGGGAGCTGTTTTTT. This translates into CASSIPVFGELFF.

This clone was recorded once. V is TRBV12-3 or TRBV12-4 and J is TRBJ1-2; D unclear. The CDR3 totals 12 residues. Trimming took 4 bases from V and 2 from J, leaving 5 bases between them. The CDR3 DNA is TGTGCCAGCAGTTATATAAACTATGGCTACACCTTC. Translated: CASSYINYGYTF.

The genes are TRBV28 and TRBJ1-1, with 7 bases matching TRBD1. With V trimmed by 1 base and J by 10 bases, 12 bases remained unmatched. CDR3 length equals 15 residues. The germline V gene encodes CDR1 MDHEN and CDR2 SYDVKM. CDR3 sequence reads: CASSLFSGTERRAFF. For the CDR3, the DNA is TGTGCCAGCAGTTTATTTTCCGGGACAGAACGTAGAGCTTTCTTT.

This clone has a handful of counts. The CDR3 protein is CASSPGASGGNEQFF. In DNA, the CDR3 is TGTGCCAGCAGCCCCGGGGCTAGCGGGGGCAATGAGCAGTTCTTC. This chain links TRBV5-6 with TRBJ2-1; 10 bases fit TRBD2. The CDR3 totals 15 residues. Losses at the gene ends were 4 bases for V and 6 bases for J; bases not matched to a gene: 7. CDR1 is SGHDT and CDR2 is YYEEEE in the germline V gene.

The chain combines TRBV2 with TRBJ2-3, with 10 bases fitting TRBD2. CDR1 is SNHLY, CDR2 FYNNEI, per germline. Trimming took 5 bases from V and 0 from J; bases not matched to a gene: 8. This CDR3 region has 17 residues. The CDR3 region is CASSFQRAGGSTDTQYF. As DNA, the CDR3 is TGTGCCAGCAGTTTTCAGAGAGCGGGAGGGAGCACAGATACGCAGTATTTT.

The chain uses TRBV4-1 and TRBJ2-2; D ambiguous. Trimming removed 0 bases from V and 2 bases from J, with 10 bases in between. The CDR3 spans 16 residues. Germline CDR1 MGHRA, CDR2 YSYEKL. The CDR3 DNA follows: TGCGCCAGCAGCCAAGAACGGAGAACAAACACCGGGGAGCTGTTTTTT. It encodes CASSQERRTNTGELFF.

CDR3 DNA sequence: TGTGCCTGGAGTACCTATTCCGATGAGCAGTTCTTC. Protein: CAWSTYSDEQFF. The chain links TRBV30 to TRBJ2-1; unclear D gene. The CDR3 has 12 residues. In germline, CDR1 is GTSNPN, CDR2 SVGIG (reference sequence). The V end lost 2 bases, the J end lost 8 bases, and 10 bases lay between the germline ends.

The chain couples TRBV27 to TRBJ2-1; no firm D call. The CDR3 contains 13 residues. The V gene's germline CDR1 is MNHEY and CDR2 SMNVEV (reference sequence). The V and J ends lost 8 bases and 12 bases respectively, with 20 bases between them. The CDR3 DNA reads as TGTGCCAGCCGTCCAACTATTTTTTTCTGGCAGTTCTTC. Residues: CASRPTIFFWQFF.

The chain employs TRBV11-2 and TRBJ1-2, with TRBD1 as a possible D gene (5 bases). The CDR3 extends over 15 amino acids. Per germline, CDR1 SGHAT and CDR2 FQNNGV. V lost 4 bases and J lost 4, with 16 bases in between. DNA of the CDR3: TGTGCCAGCAGCTGGGACGAGGGACTTGTCTATGGCTACACCTTC. Residues: CASSWDEGLVYGYTF. Variable domain in full (rest from reference TRBV11-2 and TRBJ1-2): EAGVAQSPRYKIIEKRQSVAFWCNPISGHATLYWYQQILGQGPKLLIQFQNNGVVDDSQLPKDRFSAERLKGVDSTLKIQPAKLEDSAVYLCASSWDEGLVYGYTFGSGTRLTVV.

The chain joins TRBV9 to TRBJ1-1; 10 nucleotides line up with TRBD1. This CDR3 comprises 17 residues. Germline assignment: CDR1 SGDLS and CDR2 YYNGEE. The junction had 8 bases not matched to a gene; V was cut back by 3 bases and J by 0 bases. CDR3 sequence: CASSAGDRGLMNTEAFF. Written as DNA, the CDR3 is TGTGCCAGCAGCGCTGGGGACAGGGGATTAATGAACACTGAAGCTTTCTTT.

This clone was observed once. The chain links TRBV5-1 to TRBJ1-5; the match to TRBD1 covers 7 bases. CDR1 is SGHRS, CDR2 YFSETQ, per germline. J was trimmed by 2 bases and V by 4 bases; bases with no gene match: 6. This CDR3 has 15 residues. The CDR3 spells CASSREGAGNQPQHF. The CDR3 bases are TGCGCCAGCAGCCGGGAGGGGGCAGGCAATCAGCCCCAGCATTTT. Full variable domain (outside the CDR3, taken from reference TRBV5-1 and TRBJ1-5): KAGVTQTPRYLIKTRGQQVTLSCSPISGHRSVSWYQQTPGQGLQFLFEYFSETQRNKGNFPGRFSGRQFSNSRSEMNVSTLELGDSALYLCASSREGAGNQPQHFGDGTRLSIL.

The genes are TRBV28 and TRBJ1-2; 7 positions match TRBD1. The J segment lost 5 bases and the V segment lost 5 bases, leaving 11 bases of the junction unmatched. This CDR3 comprises 15 residues. Germline loops: CDR1 MDHEN, CDR2 SYDVKM. CDR3 DNA: TGTGCCAGCAGTCCAAACGCAGGGGGGCTTTATGGCTACACCTTC. Translating gives CASSPNAGGLYGYTF.

With regard to this clone: Its ends do not fully match the called genes, so a read error is possible. This sequence joins TRBV2 and TRBJ2-5; 9 nucleotides align to TRBD2. This CDR3 comprises 10 residues. Per germline, CDR1 SNHLY and CDR2 FYNNEI. The chain's CDR3 is CASGLAGLHF. CDR3 nucleotide sequence: TGTGCCTCGGGGCTAGCGGGATTACACTTC.

The gene calls are TRBV27 and TRBJ1-4; no clear D gene. Trimming removed 8 bases from V and 0 bases from J, with 13 bases in between. The CDR3 contains 15 residues. Germline CDR1 and CDR2: MNHEY and SMNVEV (reference sequence). The CDR3 nucleotides are TGTGCCAGCGCACTTAACCCTGCAACTAATGAAAAACTGTTTTTT. Protein product: CASALNPATNEKLFF.

This clone was found once. This chain uses TRBV19 with TRBJ2-3; 7 positions agree with TRBD2. Germline CDR1 is LNHDA and CDR2 is SQIVND (reference sequence). With V trimmed by 7 bases and J by 1 base, 17 bases remained unmatched. The CDR3 length is 18 residues. The CDR3 reads CASTYRSSGLKGTDTQYF. CDR3 coding DNA: TGTGCCAGTACTTACCGATCTAGCGGACTAAAGGGCACAGATACGCAGTATTTT.

V gene TRBV13 combines with J gene TRBJ1-6, with TRBD1 identical over 12 bases. The CDR3 length is 17 residues. Trimming cost V 5 bases and J 10 bases; bases outside gene matches: 12. Germline CDR1 and CDR2: PRHDT and FYEKMQ (reference sequence). CDR3: CASSTGQGARLNSPLHF. The CDR3 DNA reads as TGTGCCAGCAGCACGGGACAGGGGGCGCGTTTAAACTCACCCCTCCACTTT.

The rearrangement links TRBV5-1 to TRBJ1-4, with D hard to call. Per the germline V gene, CDR1 is SGHRS and CDR2 is YFSETQ. CDR3 length equals 14 residues. V lost 0 bases to trimming and J lost 2 bases, with 5 bases between them. The CDR3 sequence: CASSLGATNEKLFF. DNA for the CDR3: TGCGCCAGCAGCTTGGGGGCTACTAATGAAAAACTGTTTTTT. The full variable domain, with the rest looked up from reference TRBV5-1 and TRBJ1-4, is KAGVTQTPRYLIKTRGQQVTLSCSPISGHRSVSWYQQTPGQGLQFLFEYFSETQRNKGNFPGRFSGRQFSNSRSEMNVSTLELGDSALYLCASSLGATNEKLFFGSGTQLSVL.

This chain links TRBV10-3 with TRBJ1-1; D gene ambiguous. The CDR3 has 15 residues. With 0 bases removed from V and 2 bases from J, the gap between germline ends came to 10 bases. Germline V gene sequence: CDR1 ENHRY, CDR2 SYGVKD. DNA for the CDR3: TGTGCCATCAGTGAGTCAGCGTTGCAAAACACTGAAGCTTTCTTT. Translating it yields CAISESALQNTEAFF.

The CDR3 reads CASSEVWGGSLTQYF. The CDR3 nucleotides read TGCGCCAGCAGTGAAGTTTGGGGCGGGAGCCTAACCCAGTACTTC. V usage is TRBV10-1 and J usage is TRBJ2-5; TRBD2 matches 7 bases. J gave up 8 bases and V 3 bases, and 12 bases lay outside the gene matches. This CDR3 contains 15 residues. Germline V gene data show CDR1 as WNHNN and CDR2 as SYGVQD (reference sequence).

This chain connects TRBV9 to TRBJ2-3, with 11 bases fitting TRBD2. The germline CDR1 and CDR2 sequences are SGDLS and YYNGEE. CDR3 length: 15 amino acids. J lost 0 bases, V lost 3 bases, and 0 bases had no gene match. CDR3 coding DNA: TGTGCCAGCAGCGGGACTAGCGGGAGCACAGATACGCAGTATTTT. Its protein is CASSGTSGSTDTQYF.

The rearrangement uses TRBV5-6 and TRBJ1-4, with a possible D match to TRBD1 (6 bases). Looked up from germline, CDR1 is SGHDT and CDR2 is YYEEEE. With 1 base removed from V and 10 bases from J, the gap between germline ends came to 14 bases. This CDR3 has 14 residues. CDR3 DNA sequence: TGTGCCAGCAGCTTGTTCTCTCCACAGGGAAAACTGTTTTTT. It encodes CASSLFSPQGKLFF.